The clone carrying this TCR beta chain was recorded at least ten times. Its antigen is undetermined. TCR beta CDR3 regions were amplified from RNA. RT-PCR in the first round (using the HTBI primer set) targeted the TCR CDR3. In TCRdb, the multiplex PCR reads were re-called with MiXCR into one record per CDR3 protein. The table includes about 290,000 distinct CDR3 sequences, 13% to 15% detected once. This specimen comes from a study of T cells in Graves' hyperthyroidism and ophthalmopathy. The study's findings and limits: Progression to ophthalmopathy was predicted a median of roughly seven months early. Blood shared most expanded thyroid clonotypes above 0.001.

Germline V gene data show CDR1 as MNHEY and CDR2 as SMNVEV (reference sequence). The CDR3 spans 11 residues. Trimming took off 4 bases at V and 15 bases at J, with 13 bases between the two ends. Used for diagnoses were clinical symptoms, serum thyroxine and TRAb, thyroid ultrasound and orbital computed tomography. The TCR sequence derives from a woman between 50 and 59 years old with Graves' hyperthyroidism that later progressed to Graves' ophthalmopathy. Sequenced input: blood. The gene calls are TRBV27 and TRBJ2-1; D may be TRBD2 (5 bases). The CDR3 nucleotides read TGTGCCAGCAGTTCGAACGGCGGGTGGTTCTTC. This codes for CASSSNGGWFF.